The clone carrying this T cell receptor beta chain was seen ten or more times. Its target is unknown. The entry originates in a study of neurological immune-mediated disorders. Whole-study findings and limits: The absence of any CDR3 amino acid sequence shared by expanded clones across subjects suggests that repertoires were private in all groups.

This CDR3 region has 19 residues. V trimming: 7 bases; J trimming: 5 bases; junction bases outside the gene matches: 22. CDR1 SGHRS and CDR2 YFSETQ come from the germline V gene. Sequencing of 15-18 subjects in each run yielded over 160 million TCR-beta sequences. Each CDR3 protein is one row after TCRdb ran MiXCR on the 5' RACE reads. The sample comprises tens of thousands of distinct CDR3 sequences, 3.7% of which are singletons, and under 2.5% rests with the top ten. Sequences were obtained from PBMCs. The TCR originated in a woman aged 50 to 60 with multiple sclerosis. The chain uses TRBV5-1 and TRBJ2-1, with 9 bases identical to TRBD2. The CDR3 nucleotides are TGCGCCAGCCGGTCGGGGTACTGGTCGACTAGCGGAGCAAACAATGAGCAGTTCTTC. Amino acid sequence: CASRSGYWSTSGANNEQFF.